The T cell receptor beta chain under discussion was sequenced for a study of vaccination effects on CD4 cells after COVID-19. Study details: Each culture well received a few million PBMC. These cells were then cultured in IMDM with about 10 IU/ml IL-2 and 8.5 to 10 ug/ml peptides.

From germline, CDR1 is MNHEY and CDR2 SMNVEV (reference sequence). V lost 2 bases and J lost 0, with 10 bases in between. The CDR3 has 15 amino acids. Study observations and caveats: Convalescent patients were scarce in the study, and it lacked early post-infection timepoints. Mainly new vaccine-induced clones made up the post-vaccine spike-reactive clones in convalescents.

On this clone itself: The antigen remains undetermined.

Isolating CD4+ T cells followed more than 9 days of culture. At days 3 and 7, half of the medium was exchanged for IL-2 medium. Using immunoSEQ multiplex PCR, the repertoire was profiled, and TCRdb retains in-frame clones only, with some absent. The sample carries approximately 60,000 clones, approximately 78% recorded once. V usage is TRBV27 and J usage is TRBJ1-1, with D hard to call. The sequence derives from a human donor who had a prior SARS-CoV-2 infection. The starting material was CD4+ T cells from PBMCs cultured without peptide, obtained before COVID-19 vaccination. The CDR3 DNA reads TGTGCCAGCAGTTTAAAGGCATTAATGAACACTGAAGCTTTCTTT. Translation gives CASSLKALMNTEAFF.